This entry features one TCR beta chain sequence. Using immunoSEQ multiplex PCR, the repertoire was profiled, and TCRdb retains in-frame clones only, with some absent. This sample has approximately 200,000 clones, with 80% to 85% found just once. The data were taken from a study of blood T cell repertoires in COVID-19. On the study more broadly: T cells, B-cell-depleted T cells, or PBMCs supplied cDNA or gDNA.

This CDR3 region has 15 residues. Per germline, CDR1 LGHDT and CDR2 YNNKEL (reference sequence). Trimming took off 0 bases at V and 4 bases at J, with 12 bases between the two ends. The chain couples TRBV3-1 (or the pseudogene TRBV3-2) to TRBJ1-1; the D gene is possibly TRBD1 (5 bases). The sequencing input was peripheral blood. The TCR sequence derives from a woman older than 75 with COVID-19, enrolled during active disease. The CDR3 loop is CASSQDWVGGTEAFF. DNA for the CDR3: TGTGCCAGCAGCCAAGACTGGGTCGGGGGCACTGAAGCTTTCTTT.